This entry lists 27 T cell receptor beta chains sequenced from one sample in a study of blood T cells in healthy people across ages. A second 7 to 11 cycle PCR used barcoded and J-beta primers. MiXCR, run by TCRdb on the 5' RACE reads, gives a single entry per CDR3 protein. The profile covers around 1,700,000 distinct CDR3 sequences, with roughly 27% appearing a single time and over 7% taken by the ten largest. Sequenced sample: blood. The receptors originated from a woman aged 25 to 45 in good health.

Worth noting for this clonotype: A junction boundary mismatches the germline segment, possibly from a read error. V is TRBV6-1 and J is TRBJ1-2, with a possible D match to TRBD1 (6 bases). Germline CDR1 is MNHNS and CDR2 is SASEGT. The length of the CDR3 is 15 residues. The CDR3 region has the DNA TGTGCCGGCAGCTCTCTGGACAGTTTAACCTATGGCTACACCTTC. Protein sequence: CAGSSLDSLTYGYTF.

This chain links TRBV7-2 with TRBJ1-1; D uncertain. Trimming stripped 5 bases from V and 0 bases from J, with 13 bases between. CDR3 length: 15 residues. CDR1 is SGHTA, CDR2 FQGNSA, per germline. The CDR3 coding sequence is TGTGCCAGCAGCCGAACCTCTCCCTTGAACACTGAAGCTTTCTTT. It specifies CASSRTSPLNTEAFF.

The chain combines TRBV27 with TRBJ2-5; the match to TRBD2 covers 10 bases. The germline CDR1 and CDR2 sequences are MNHEY and SMNVEV (reference sequence). The CDR3 has 17 residues. With 3 bases clipped from V and 1 base from J, the junction kept 8 bases outside the gene matches. The CDR3 coding sequence is TGTGCCAGCAGTTTGCGCGGGTCTAGCGGGGGCCAAGAGACCCAGTACTTC. Amino acids: CASSLRGSSGGQETQYF.

The chain recombines TRBV7-9 with TRBJ2-7; D is undetermined. The V gene lost 2 bases and the J gene lost 5 bases, with 7 bases spanning the gap. The CDR3 is 12 residues long. CDR1 and CDR2 from the germline V gene are SEHNR and FQNEAQ (reference sequence). CDR3 residues: CASSLITNEQYF. In DNA form, the CDR3 reads TGTGCCAGCAGCTTAATCACCAACGAGCAGTACTTC.

Many counts were recorded for this clonotype. The chain carries TRBV5-1 and TRBJ2-7; 11 bases match TRBD1. The CDR3 is made up of 15 amino acids. In germline, CDR1 is SGHRS, CDR2 YFSETQ. Unmatched junction bases numbered 9, after V lost 4 bases and J lost 6 bases. The CDR3 protein is CASSPGQGAIGEQYF. The CDR3 DNA is TGCGCCAGCAGCCCCGGACAGGGGGCAATCGGCGAGCAGTACTTC.

This clonotype has ten or more counts. The chain is built from TRBV6-5 and TRBJ2-1; 7 bases agree with TRBD2. The end of the DNA is better explained by TRBJ2-7, so the J call may be wrong. There are 13 residues in the CDR3. The germline CDR1 and CDR2 sequences are MNHEY and SVGAGI. The CDR3 loop reads CASSSGGYNEQYF. DNA of the CDR3: TGTGCCAGCAGTTCGGGGGGTTACAACGAGCAGTACTTC.

This clonotype was detected ten times or more. The chain joins TRBV20-1 to TRBJ2-1; 10 bases are a match to TRBD2. The V gene's germline CDR1 is DFQATT and CDR2 SNEGSKA (reference sequence). After removal of 8 bases from V and 6 bases from J, the junction contained 7 bases not matched to a gene. CDR3 length: 13 residues. CDR3 nucleotides: TGCAGTTCGAGCGGGAGGGCCGGCAATGAGCAGTTCTTC. As protein: CSSSGRAGNEQFF.

This clonotype has ten or more counts. The chain carries TRBV29-1 and TRBJ1-2; 7 bases are a match to TRBD1. The CDR3 covers 16 residues. Looked up from germline, CDR1 is SQVTM and CDR2 is ANQGSEA. V trimming: 2 bases; J trimming: 2 bases; junction bases outside the gene matches: 11. In nucleotides, the CDR3 is TGCAGCGTTGAAAAGGGGGCCGGAGGAGGGAACTATGGCTACACCTTC. Protein sequence: CSVEKGAGGGNYGYTF.

This clonotype showed up just a few times. The chain has TRBV7-2 and TRBJ2-1, with 10 bases identical to TRBD2. J was trimmed by 7 bases and V by 4 bases; bases with no gene match: 4. Germline CDR1 reads SGHTA; CDR2 reads FQGNSA. The CDR3 runs to 14 residues. CDR3 DNA sequence: TGTGCCAGCAGCTCACTAGCGGGAAGGAATGAGCAGTTCTTC. Translation: CASSSLAGRNEQFF.

With regard to this clonotype: A much larger clone differs from this one at a single base, so this may be a read error. This sequence joins TRBV15 and TRBJ2-5; D gene uncertain. From germline, CDR1 is LNHNV and CDR2 YYDKDF (reference sequence). The CDR3 runs to 12 residues. V shed 6 bases and J shed 13 bases, with 18 bases lying between them. CDR3 nucleotide sequence: TGTGCCACCAGGTACGGCGCTGGTTCTTTGTACTTC. It specifies CATRYGAGSLYF.

The V call is TRBV2, the J call TRBJ2-7, with D hard to call. TRBJ2-5 explains the end of the DNA better; the J call may be wrong. CDR1 and CDR2 from the germline V gene are SNHLY and FYNNEI. The CDR3 length is 13 residues. The CDR3 DNA is TGTGCCAGCAGCGACGTCCTACCGGAGACCCAGTACTTC. Its protein product is CASSDVLPETQYF.

This clonotype was seen a few times. The chain recombines TRBV5-1 with TRBJ1-6; TRBD1 is a possible D gene (5 bases). Trimming took 3 bases from V and 10 from J, leaving 17 bases between them. Germline V gene sequence: CDR1 SGHRS, CDR2 YFSETQ. This CDR3 is 15 amino acids long. For the CDR3, the DNA is TGCGCCAGCAGCTCGGCCGACAGCAATCGGTCACCCCTCCACTTT. Translation: CASSSADSNRSPLHF.

This clonotype was seen more than once but under ten times. The J gene is TRBJ2-1, the V gene TRBV12-3 or TRBV12-4; D call uncertain. Between the trimmed V and J ends, which lost 6 bases and 7 bases, there was a span of 19 bases. CDR3 length equals 15 residues. CDR3 bases: TGTGCCAGCAGCCCCCCTCTACCGTACAGTAATGAGCAGTTCTTC. Its translation: CASSPPLPYSNEQFF.

V usage is TRBV20-1 and J usage is TRBJ2-1, with 7 bases that match TRBD2. The DNA end is more similar to TRBJ2-7, so the J call may be wrong. This CDR3 comprises 13 residues. Germline-derived CDR1 and CDR2 are DFQATT and SNEGSKA (reference sequence). CDR3 in DNA: TGCAGTGCCCTAGCGGTCAGGCTTAATGAGCAGTACTTC. This gives the protein CSALAVRLNEQYF.

The rearrangement links TRBV7-6 to TRBJ1-1; D ambiguous. The CDR3 contains 17 residues. The germline gives CDR1 SGHVS, CDR2 FNYEAQ. V gave up 0 bases and J gave up 4 bases, with 18 bases separating them. CDR3 DNA sequence: TGTGCCAGCAGCTTAGCTGAGGCAGGCCGAAAGGGCACTGAAGCTTTCTTT. This translates into CASSLAEAGRKGTEAFF.

A word on this clonotype: A much larger clone differs from this one at a single base, so this may be a read error. This sequence joins TRBV10-3 and TRBJ2-7; 7 nucleotides align to TRBD1. CDR1 ENHRY and CDR2 SYGVKD come from the germline V gene. The J segment lost 5 bases and the V segment lost 10 bases, leaving 11 bases of the junction unmatched. CDR3 length: 13 amino acids. The CDR3 sequence: CATTRQGRNEQYF. CDR3 bases: TGTGCCACCACCCGACAGGGTCGCAACGAGCAGTACTTC.

This clonotype was seen more than once but under ten times. The rearrangement joins TRBV20-1 to TRBJ2-4; TRBD2 matches at 11 bases. The assigned J gene may be wrong: the sequence end matches TRBJ2-7 better. Germline lookup yields CDR1 DFQATT and CDR2 SNEGSKA (reference sequence). This CDR3 is 14 amino acids long. This CDR3 reads CSAPMGTSGYEQYF. In nucleotides, the CDR3 is TGCAGTGCTCCCATGGGGACTAGCGGCTACGAGCAGTACTTC.

The V call is TRBV5-1, the J call TRBJ1-1, with TRBD1 identical over 12 bases. There are 17 residues in the CDR3. Unmatched junction bases numbered 3, after V lost 0 bases and J lost 0 bases. CDR1 and CDR2 (germline): SGHRS, YFSETQ. The CDR3 nucleotides read TGCGCCAGCAGCTTGGGGGGACAGGGGGCCCTGAACACTGAAGCTTTCTTT. Translation gives CASSLGGQGALNTEAFF.

There are a few counts of this clonotype. V usage is TRBV20-1 and J usage is TRBJ2-1; TRBD2 aligns across 8 bases. Germline V gene lookup returns CDR1 DFQATT and CDR2 SNEGSKA (reference sequence). The CDR3 is 18 residues long. After removal of 0 bases from V and 3 bases from J, the junction contained 13 bases not matched to a gene. As DNA, the CDR3 is TGCAGTGCTAGAGATGACGGCCGGGTGGCGGGAGGCTACAATGAGCAGTTCTTC. This encodes CSARDDGRVAGGYNEQFF.

This clonotype was detected a few times. The CDR3, as DNA: TGTGCCAGCAGTTTGGGCAGGGACCCTGAAGCTTTCTTT. It specifies CASSLGRDPEAFF. This sequence joins TRBV28 and TRBJ1-1, with D tentatively TRBD1 (5 bases). The CDR3 totals 13 residues. V lost 3 bases and J 6 bases, leaving 11 bases between the germline ends. Per germline, CDR1 MDHEN and CDR2 SYDVKM.

For this clonotype: One base away lies a much larger clone, so this may be a sequencing read error. The chain uses TRBV5-1 and TRBJ2-1, with D possibly TRBD2 on 5 matching bases. Trimming took off 3 bases at V and 9 bases at J, with 16 bases between the two ends. The germline gives CDR1 SGHRS, CDR2 YFSETQ. The CDR3 covers 14 residues. The DNA for the CDR3 is TGCGCCAGCAGCTGGGTGATCGGGGTAGGTGAGCAGTTCTTC. Its translation is CASSWVIGVGEQFF.

The chain's CDR3 is CSTKDRDSFQETQYF. The CDR3 nucleotides read TGCAGTACCAAAGACCGGGACAGCTTTCAAGAGACCCAGTACTTC. This chain joins TRBV20-1 and TRBJ2-5, with 7 positions matching TRBD1. CDR1 DFQATT and CDR2 SNEGSKA come from the germline V gene (reference sequence). The CDR3 is made up of 15 amino acids. V dropped 8 bases and J dropped 2; count of bases not matched to a gene: 14.

This chain joins TRBV5-1 and TRBJ2-5, with a weak D call TRBD1 (5 bases). V was trimmed by 1 base and J by 3 bases, leaving 13 bases between them. From germline, CDR1 is SGHRS and CDR2 YFSETQ. This CDR3 spans 15 amino acids. The chain's CDR3 is CASSLRPGWEETQYF. The DNA for the CDR3 is TGCGCCAGCAGCTTGCGGCCAGGGTGGGAAGAGACCCAGTACTTC.

Concerning this clonotype: A much larger clone sits a single nucleotide away, making a read error possible. The rearrangement uses TRBV10-3 and TRBJ2-7; D ambiguous. The CDR3 sequence is 13 residues long. Germline lookup yields CDR1 ENHRY and CDR2 SYGVKD. CDR3 in amino acids: CVISEASSYEQYF. The CDR3 nucleotides are TGTGTCATCAGTGAGGCCAGCTCCTACGAGCAGTACTTC.

This clonotype was seen a handful of times. The V and J genes are TRBV20-1 and TRBJ2-1, with TRBD2 identical over 10 bases. The CDR3 totals 15 residues. Germline lookup yields CDR1 DFQATT and CDR2 SNEGSKA (reference sequence). V gave up 6 bases and J gave up 4 bases; unmatched junction bases: 9. The CDR3 bases are TGCAGTGCCTTAGACGGGACTAGCGAATACAATGAGCAGTTCTTC. The encoded protein is CSALDGTSEYNEQFF.

This clonotype was observed a single time. The rearrangement joins TRBV3-1 to TRBJ2-1; possible D gene TRBD1, 5 bases. CDR1 is LGHDT, CDR2 YNNKEL, per germline (reference sequence). The CDR3 sequence is 13 residues long. The V and J ends lost 0 bases and 6 bases respectively, with 6 bases between them. The CDR3, as DNA: TGTGCCAGCAGCCAAGAAGGGGTCAATGAGCAGTTCTTC. Translation gives CASSQEGVNEQFF.

This clonotype came up a few times. The chain couples TRBV3-1 to TRBJ2-6; TRBD2 might be the D (5 bases). The CDR3 is 19 amino acids. Germline V gene sequence: CDR1 LGHDT, CDR2 YNNKEL (reference sequence). Trimming removed 1 base from V and 0 bases from J, with 16 bases in between. CDR3 residues: CASSQVSGGRLSGANVLTF. The DNA of the CDR3 is TGTGCCAGCAGCCAAGTAAGCGGAGGACGGCTCTCTGGGGCCAACGTCCTGACTTTC.